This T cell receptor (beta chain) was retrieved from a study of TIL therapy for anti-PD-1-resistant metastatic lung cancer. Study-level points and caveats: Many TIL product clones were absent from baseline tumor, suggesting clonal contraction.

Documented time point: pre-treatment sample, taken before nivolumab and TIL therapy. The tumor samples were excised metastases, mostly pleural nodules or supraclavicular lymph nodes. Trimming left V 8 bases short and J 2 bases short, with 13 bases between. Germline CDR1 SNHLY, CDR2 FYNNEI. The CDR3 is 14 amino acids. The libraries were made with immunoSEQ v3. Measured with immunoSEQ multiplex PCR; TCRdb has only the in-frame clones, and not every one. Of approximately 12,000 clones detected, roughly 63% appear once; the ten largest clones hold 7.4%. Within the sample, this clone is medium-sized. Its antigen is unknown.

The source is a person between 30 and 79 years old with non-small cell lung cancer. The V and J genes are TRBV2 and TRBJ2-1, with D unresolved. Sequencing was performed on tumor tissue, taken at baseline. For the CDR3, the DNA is TGTGCCAGCCAACCACCAATCACCTACAATGAGCAGTTCTTC. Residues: CASQPPITYNEQFF.